These 25 T cell receptor beta chains were all obtained from the same sample, sequenced in a study of tumor and adjacent non-tumor tissue in lung cancer. This sample's RNA came from whole unsorted tissue. A modified ARM-PCR protocol with three rounds of nested PCR amplified TCRbeta. Each CDR3 protein is one row after TCRdb ran MiXCR on the multiplex PCR reads. The table shows 71,000 or so distinct CDR3 sequences, with 75% to 90% occurring only once. The sequenced sample was lung tumor tissue. Receptors originate from a woman aged 45 to 65 with non-small cell lung cancer.

The CDR3 nucleotides read TGCGCCAGCGGGAGGGCAGGGCCTAAGACCAACGAGCAGTACTTC. It specifies CASGRAGPKTNEQYF. The rearrangement uses TRBV10-2 and TRBJ2-7, with 7 bases fitting TRBD2. This CDR3 is built from 15 residues. CDR1 and CDR2 from the germline V gene are WSHSY and SAAADI. V lost 8 bases and J lost 5; bases outside the gene matches: 15.

This clonotype was seen a single time. One end of the junction varies from germline; a read error may be responsible. The rearrangement joins TRBV6-5 to TRBJ2-3; 10 bases match TRBD2. Germline CDR1 MNHEY, CDR2 SVGAGI. The CDR3 loop spans 15 amino acids. The CDR3, as DNA: TGTGCCAGCACTTTTAGGGGACTAGCGCAAGATACGCAGTGTTTT. Protein sequence: CASTFRGLAQDTQCF.

This chain uses TRBV20-1 with TRBJ2-1; 10 bases are shared with TRBD1. The germline V gene encodes CDR1 DFQATT and CDR2 SNEGSKA (reference sequence). J was trimmed by 9 bases and V by 7 bases; bases with no gene match: 9. The CDR3 length is 13 residues. CDR3 in amino acids: CSVPRDRGGEQFF. The CDR3 DNA reads TGCAGTGTTCCCCGGGACAGGGGTGGTGAGCAGTTCTTC.

The CDR3 nucleotides are TGCAGTGCTAGATCTAGGTCTAGTGGGAACGAGCAGTACTTC. Its translation: CSARSRSSGNEQYF. The genes are TRBV20-1 and TRBJ2-7, with D uncertain. Germline values: CDR1 DFQATT, CDR2 SNEGSKA (reference sequence). V shed 2 bases and J shed 5 bases, with 16 bases lying between them. The CDR3 contains 14 residues.

By frequency in the sample, this clonotype is medium-sized. This chain uses TRBV11-2 with TRBJ2-3; D ambiguous. V was pared by 5 bases and J by 0 bases, with 12 bases between. The CDR3 contains 15 residues. Germline CDR1 SGHAT, CDR2 FQNNGV. The CDR3 DNA reads as TGTGCCAGCAGCCCCCTTTTGATAAGCACAGATACGCAGTATTTT. It specifies CASSPLLISTDTQYF.

Note on this clonotype: One end of the junction varies from germline; a read error may be responsible. The rearrangement uses TRBV29-1 and TRBJ2-5; D is uncertain. The CDR3 is made up of 12 amino acids. Germline V lookup: CDR1 SQVTM, CDR2 ANQGSEA. The CDR3 loop reads CMIVGLEESQYF. CDR3 bases: TGCATGATCGTGGGTCTCGAGGAGAGCCAGTACTTC.

About this clonotype itself: A much bigger clone sits one base away, suggesting this may be a read error. The chain combines TRBV7-9 with TRBJ2-7, with 8 bases fitting TRBD2. Per the germline V gene, CDR1 is SEHNR and CDR2 is FQNEAQ (reference sequence). This CDR3 contains 15 residues. CDR3 sequence reads: CASNLGGGLVHEQYF. The CDR3 region has the DNA TGTGCCAGCAACTTAGGCGGGGGACTAGTCCACGAGCAGTACTTC.

A note on this clonotype: This likely comes from a read error, as the CDR3 has no conserved phenylalanine or tryptophan at its end. The J gene is TRBJ1-1, the V gene TRBV12-3 or TRBV12-4; D remains ambiguous. The CDR3 has 13 amino acids. CDR3 loop: CASGLRPHTEAFL. The CDR3 DNA reads as TGTGCCAGCGGTTTAAGACCGCACACTGAAGCTTTCCTT.

Concerning this clonotype itself: This likely comes from a read error, as the CDR3 has no conserved phenylalanine or tryptophan at its end. The CDR3 bases are TGTGCCAGCAGCTTAGATCGGGGTGAGCAGTTCTCC. It codes for CASSLDRGEQFS. This chain joins TRBV11-2 and TRBJ2-1; tentative D call: TRBD2 (5 bases). This CDR3 region has 12 residues. The germline V gene encodes CDR1 SGHAT and CDR2 FQNNGV. Deletions cut 0 bases from V and 9 bases from J, with 6 bases between.

A remark on this clonotype: The junction shows a germline mismatch at one end, possibly a read error. The chain recombines TRBV29-1 with TRBJ1-1; no definite D call. Germline CDR1 is SQVTM and CDR2 is ANQGSEA. The CDR3 covers 13 residues. As DNA, the CDR3 is TGCATCCTTGGAGACAACCTCAACATTGAAGCTTTCTTT. This translates into CILGDNLNIEAFF.

This clonotype appeared once. Sequence at one end of the junction differs from germline and may be a read error. The chain carries TRBV29-1 and TRBJ2-1, with D unclear. This CDR3 spans 14 amino acids. Germline assignment: CDR1 SQVTM and CDR2 ANQGSEA. The CDR3 nucleotides read TGCAGCGTTGAACTCTACTGGGTCTACAGTGAGCAGTTCTTC. Protein: CSVELYWVYSEQFF.

This clonotype has just a few counts. The conserved closing phenylalanine or tryptophan is absent in this CDR3, likely reflecting a read error. The V and J genes are TRBV11-2 and TRBJ2-1; TRBD2 matches at 10 bases. CDR1 and CDR2 (germline): SGHAT, FQNNGV. There are 15 residues in the CDR3. The CDR3 loop reads CTSSFIAGGDNEQFL. The CDR3 DNA is TGTACCAGCAGCTTTATAGCGGGAGGAGACAATGAACAGTTCCTC.

J is TRBJ2-1 and V is TRBV20-1; D unclear. Germline loops: CDR1 DFQATT, CDR2 SNEGSKA (reference sequence). V dropped 7 bases and J dropped 8 bases, with 12 bases sitting between them. This CDR3 contains 11 residues. In DNA form, the CDR3 reads TGCAGTGTTCCCGGAGCATATGAGCAGTTCTTC. It specifies CSVPGAYEQFF.

The rearrangement links TRBV6-1 to TRBJ2-5, with TRBD1 as a possible D gene (6 bases). Trimming took off 10 bases at V and 4 bases at J, with 22 bases between the two ends. Germline values: CDR1 MNHNS, CDR2 SASEGT. The CDR3 consists of 15 residues. CDR3: CANKIGQSWGETQYF. CDR3 sequence (DNA): TGTGCCAACAAGATCGGACAGTCGTGGGGAGAGACCCAGTACTTC.

This clonotype appeared a few times. A much larger clone sits a single nucleotide away, making a read error possible. This chain uses TRBV5-4 with TRBJ1-2; no firm D call. V dropped 5 bases and J dropped 0 bases, with 11 bases sitting between them. Germline-derived CDR1 and CDR2 are SGHNT and YYREEE (reference sequence). The CDR3 sequence is 14 residues long. CDR3: CASRVKDANYGYTF. The DNA of the CDR3 is TGTGCCAGCAGAGTGAAGGATGCTAACTATGGCTACACCTTC.

With respect to this clonotype: One end of the junction is discordant with germline, which a read error may explain. The J gene is TRBJ1-6, the V gene TRBV6-5, with no clear D. Germline V lookup: CDR1 MNHEY, CDR2 SVGAGI. This CDR3 is 14 amino acids long. CDR3 loop: CASSYLEANSPLHF. The CDR3 bases are TGTGCCAGCAGTTACTTGGAAGCTAATTCACCCCTTCACTTT.

This clonotype was seen once. A read error may account for a junction end that differs from germline. The chain combines TRBV20-1 with TRBJ1-2, with D unclear. CDR1 DFQATT and CDR2 SNEGSKA come from the germline V gene (reference sequence). There are 13 residues in the CDR3. The CDR3 here is CNARDTLNYGYTF. The CDR3 DNA follows: TGCAATGCTAGGGATACCTTAAACTATGGCTACACCTTC.

With respect to this clonotype: Sequence at one end of the junction differs from germline and may be a read error. The chain combines TRBV6-1 with TRBJ2-5; 7 bases map to TRBD2. The CDR3 sequence is 18 residues long. In germline, CDR1 is MNHNS, CDR2 SASEGT. The CDR3 sequence: CASIGGGGIWGSWKTQYF. The CDR3 DNA reads as TGTGCCAGCATTGGAGGCGGGGGTATTTGGGGGAGTTGGAAGACACAGTACTTC.

On this clonotype: This CDR3 fails to terminate in the conserved phenylalanine or tryptophan, so it likely reflects a read error. The chain has TRBV29-1 and TRBJ1-3; D remains ambiguous. CDR3 length: 13 amino acids. In germline, CDR1 is SQVTM, CDR2 ANQGSEA. This chain's CDR3 is CTVWTDSGDTIYI. CDR3 coding DNA: TGCACCGTCTGGACTGACTCTGGAGACACCATATATATT.

To note about this clonotype: Relative to the germline gene, one junction end is altered; a read error may explain this. The gene calls are TRBV4-1 and TRBJ2-1; no clear D. CDR3 size: 13 residues. Germline CDR1 reads MGHRA; CDR2 reads YSYEKL. Here the CDR3 DNA reads TGCGCCAGCAGCCAAGCCGGGCGCGATGAGCAATTCTTC. Residues: CASSQAGRDEQFF.

The genes are TRBV29-1 and TRBJ2-3; maybe TRBD2 (6 bases). V was cut by 7 bases and J by 0 bases, with 20 bases left in between. CDR1 and CDR2 from the germline V gene are SQVTM and ANQGSEA. CDR3 length equals 16 residues. The CDR3 coding sequence is TGCAGCGCTCAGGGACTCCGAACGGGTAGCACAGATACGCAGTATTTT. Its translation: CSAQGLRTGSTDTQYF.

Of note for this clonotype: A read error may produce the germline difference seen at one junction end. The rearrangement links TRBV11-2 to TRBJ2-1; D call uncertain. CDR1 and CDR2 from the germline V gene are SGHAT and FQNNGV. The CDR3 has 12 amino acids. The CDR3 DNA sequence: TGTACCAGCAGCACCTCCAGATATGAGCAGTTCTTC. Translation: CTSSTSRYEQFF. Full variable domain (missing parts from reference TRBV11-2 and TRBJ2-1): EAGVAQSPRYKIIEKRQSVAFWCNPISGHATLYWYQQILGQGPKLLIQFQNNGVVDDSQLPKDRFSAERLKGVDSTLKIQPAKLEDSAVYLCTSSTSRYEQFFGPGTRLTVL.

Ten or more counts support this clonotype. The V and J genes are TRBV28 and TRBJ1-1; possible D gene TRBD1, 5 bases. Germline V gene data show CDR1 as MDHEN and CDR2 as SYDVKM. The length of the CDR3 is 12 residues. Trimming removed 7 bases at V and 7 bases at J, with 13 bases between. The CDR3 protein is CASTTGTGEAFF. The CDR3 bases are TGTGCCAGCACAACCGGGACGGGTGAAGCTTTCTTT.

On this clonotype: Relative to the germline gene, one junction end is altered; a read error may explain this. The chain couples TRBV20-1 to TRBJ2-7; TRBD1 is a possible D gene (6 bases). Germline V gene lookup returns CDR1 DFQATT and CDR2 SNEGSKA (reference sequence). This CDR3 contains 15 residues. CDR3 in amino acids: CCARDLRDTSPEQYF. The CDR3 DNA follows: TGCTGTGCTAGAGATCTCCGGGACACCTCCCCCGAGCAGTACTTC.

This clonotype was seen at least ten times. The chain has TRBV4-2 and TRBJ1-5; D is unclear. CDR1 and CDR2 (germline): LGHNA, YNFKEQ. Trimming pared 1 base from V and 4 bases from J, leaving 11 bases between. This CDR3 comprises 15 residues. The CDR3 DNA reads TGTGCCAGCAGCCAAGGTGGCACATGGAATCAGCCCCAGCATTTT. It encodes CASSQGGTWNQPQHF.